This T cell receptor (beta chain) derives from a study of CD8 T cells in ankylosing spondylitis. Study results and limitations: There was reportedly significant enrichment of clones that were disease-linked in matched ankylosing spondylitis synovial fluid. In reactive arthritis synovial fluid and blood, some motif variants had been reported before.

The CDR3 has 16 amino acids. CDR1 is LGHDT, CDR2 YNNKEL, per germline (reference sequence). The ends were cut back, 2 bases at V and 5 bases at J, with 16 bases in the middle. TCRdb analysed the 5' RACE reads with MiXCR anew, one entry per CDR3 protein. The table includes a few hundred thousand distinct CDR3 sequences, over 9.5% detected once. Concerning this clonotype itself: The antigen is not known.

The TCR sequence derives from a male donor with ankylosing spondylitis or in good health (not recorded which). Sequenced input: blood, either unsorted or a sorted T cell fraction (not recorded which). The chain carries TRBV3-1 and TRBJ2-1; the D gene could be TRBD1 or TRBD2 (6 bases each). The DNA of the CDR3 is TGTGCCAGCAGCCAACACCAGGGCGGGGACAACAATGAGCAGTTCTTC. This sequence encodes CASSQHQGGDNNEQFF.